The clone carrying this T cell receptor beta chain was seen at least ten times. This entry comes from a study of T-cell reconstitution after alpha-beta-depleted transplantation in children. The germline V gene encodes CDR1 MNHEY and CDR2 SMNVEV (reference sequence). With 4 bases removed from V and 2 bases from J, the gap between germline ends came to 6 bases. The CDR3 sequence is 13 residues long. Library preparation (for TCRbeta) was performed with unique molecular identifiers. From the PCR reads, TCRdb called clonotypes with MiXCR, one entry per CDR3 protein. The sample holds over 450,000 distinct CDR3 sequences, about 10% seen once.

The chain couples TRBV27 to TRBJ1-5, with D unclear. Sequencing was performed on PBMCs, taken before TCRalphabeta/CD19-depleted stem cell transplant. The receptor's source is a child aged 2-9 years with inherited bone marrow failure, due to receive a stem cell transplant. CDR3 in DNA: TGTGCCAGCAGTTGGGCTCGCAATCAGCCCCAGCATTTT. This codes for CASSWARNQPQHF.